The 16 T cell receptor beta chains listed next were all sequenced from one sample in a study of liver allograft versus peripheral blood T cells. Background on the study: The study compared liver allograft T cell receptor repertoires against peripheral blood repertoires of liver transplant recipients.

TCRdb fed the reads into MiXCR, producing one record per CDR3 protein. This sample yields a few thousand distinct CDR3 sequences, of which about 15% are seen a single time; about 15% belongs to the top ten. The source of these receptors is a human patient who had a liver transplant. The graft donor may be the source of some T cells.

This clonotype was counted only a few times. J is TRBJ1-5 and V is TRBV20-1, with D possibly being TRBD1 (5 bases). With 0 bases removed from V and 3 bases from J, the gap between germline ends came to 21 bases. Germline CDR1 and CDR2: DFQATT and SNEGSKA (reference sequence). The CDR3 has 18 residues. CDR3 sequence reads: CSARERYQGSSLNQPQHF. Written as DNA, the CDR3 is TGCAGTGCTAGAGAAAGGTATCAGGGCAGCTCCCTCAATCAGCCCCAGCATTTT.

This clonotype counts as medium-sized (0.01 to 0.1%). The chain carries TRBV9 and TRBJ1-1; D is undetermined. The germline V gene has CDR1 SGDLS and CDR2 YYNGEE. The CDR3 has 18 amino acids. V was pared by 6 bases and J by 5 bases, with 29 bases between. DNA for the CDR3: TGTGCCAGCACCCCCCTAGACCCTAGGTCGATCCCGGGGACTGAAGCTTTCTTT. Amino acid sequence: CASTPLDPRSIPGTEAFF. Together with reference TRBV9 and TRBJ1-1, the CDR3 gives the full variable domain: DSGVTQTPKHLITATGQRVTLRCSPRSGDLSVYWYQQSLDQGLQFLIQYYNGEERAKGNILERFSAQQFPDLHSELNLSSLELGDSALYFCASTPLDPRSIPGTEAFFGQGTRLTVV.

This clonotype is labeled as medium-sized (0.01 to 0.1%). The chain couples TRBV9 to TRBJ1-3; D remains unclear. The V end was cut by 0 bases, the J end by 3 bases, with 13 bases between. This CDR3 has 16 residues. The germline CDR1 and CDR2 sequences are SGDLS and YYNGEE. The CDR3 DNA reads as TGTGCCAGCAGCGTAGAAGGATTAGGGAGTGGAAACACCATATATTTT. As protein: CASSVEGLGSGNTIYF.

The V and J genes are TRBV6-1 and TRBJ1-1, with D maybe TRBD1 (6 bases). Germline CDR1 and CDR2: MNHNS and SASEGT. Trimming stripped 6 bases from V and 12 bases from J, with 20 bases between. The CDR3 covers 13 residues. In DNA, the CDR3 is TGTGCCAGCAGGTCCGGGACAAGCGGGCGAACTTTCTTT. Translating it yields CASRSGTSGRTFF.

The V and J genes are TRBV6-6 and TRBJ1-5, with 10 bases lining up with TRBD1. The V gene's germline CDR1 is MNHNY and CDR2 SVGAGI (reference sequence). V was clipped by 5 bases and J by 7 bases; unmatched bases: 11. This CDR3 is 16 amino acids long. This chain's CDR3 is CASSPRGTGVGQPQHF. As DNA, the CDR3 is TGTGCCAGCAGTCCGCGAGGGACAGGGGTAGGACAGCCCCAGCATTTT.

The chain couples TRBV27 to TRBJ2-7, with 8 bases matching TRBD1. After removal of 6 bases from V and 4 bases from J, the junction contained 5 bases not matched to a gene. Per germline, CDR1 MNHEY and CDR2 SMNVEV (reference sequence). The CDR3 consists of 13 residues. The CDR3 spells CASSRTGSYEQYV. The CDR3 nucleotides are TGTGCCAGCAGCCGGACAGGGTCGTACGAGCAGTACGTC.

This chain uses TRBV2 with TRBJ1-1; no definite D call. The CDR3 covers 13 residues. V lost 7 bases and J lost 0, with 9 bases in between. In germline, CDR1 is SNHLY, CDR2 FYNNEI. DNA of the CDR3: TGTGCCAGCATCCGATCGGTGAACACTGAAGCTTTCTTT. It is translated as CASIRSVNTEAFF.

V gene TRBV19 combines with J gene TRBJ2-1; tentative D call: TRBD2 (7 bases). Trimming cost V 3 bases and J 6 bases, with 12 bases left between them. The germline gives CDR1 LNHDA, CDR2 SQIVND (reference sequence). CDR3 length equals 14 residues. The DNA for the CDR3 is TGTGCCAGTAGTATGGGGGGGGGGGCCAATGAGCAGTTCTTC. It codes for CASSMGGGANEQFF.

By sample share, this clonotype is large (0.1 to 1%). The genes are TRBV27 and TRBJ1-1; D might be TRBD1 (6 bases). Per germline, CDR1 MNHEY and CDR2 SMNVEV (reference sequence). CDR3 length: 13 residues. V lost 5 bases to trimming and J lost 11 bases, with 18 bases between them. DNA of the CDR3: TGTGCCAGCAGTCTACACAGGGCCGGGGGGGCTTTCTTT. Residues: CASSLHRAGGAFF.

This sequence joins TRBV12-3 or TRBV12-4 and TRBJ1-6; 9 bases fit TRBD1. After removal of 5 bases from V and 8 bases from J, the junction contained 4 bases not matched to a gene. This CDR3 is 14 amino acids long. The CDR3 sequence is CASSLDRGDSPLHF. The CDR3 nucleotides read TGTGCCAGCAGTCTGGACAGGGGAGATTCACCCCTCCACTTT.

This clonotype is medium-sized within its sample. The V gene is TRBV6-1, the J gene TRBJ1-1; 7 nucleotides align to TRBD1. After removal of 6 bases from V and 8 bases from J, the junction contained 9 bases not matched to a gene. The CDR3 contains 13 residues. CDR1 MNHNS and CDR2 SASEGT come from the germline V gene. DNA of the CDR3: TGTGCCAGCAGCGAAACAGGGGCCCGCGAAGCTTTCTTT. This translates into CASSETGAREAFF.

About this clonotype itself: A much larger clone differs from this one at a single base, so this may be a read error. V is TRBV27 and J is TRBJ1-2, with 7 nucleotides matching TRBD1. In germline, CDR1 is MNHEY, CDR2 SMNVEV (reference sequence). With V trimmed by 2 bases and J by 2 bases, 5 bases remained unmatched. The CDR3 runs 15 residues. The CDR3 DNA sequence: TGTGCCAGCAGTTTAAGTAGGGGGCGGAACTATGGCTACACCTTC. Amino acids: CASSLSRGRNYGYTF.

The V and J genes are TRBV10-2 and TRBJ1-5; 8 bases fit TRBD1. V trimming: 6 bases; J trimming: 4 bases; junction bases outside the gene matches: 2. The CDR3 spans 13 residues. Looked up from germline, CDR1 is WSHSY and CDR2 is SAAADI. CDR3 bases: TGCGCCAGCAGCGACAGGGGAAATCAGCCCCAGCATTTT. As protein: CASSDRGNQPQHF.

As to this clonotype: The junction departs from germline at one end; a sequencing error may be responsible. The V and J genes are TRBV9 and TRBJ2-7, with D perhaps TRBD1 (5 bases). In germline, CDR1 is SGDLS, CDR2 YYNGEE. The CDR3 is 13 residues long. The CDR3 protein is CASSGGHNSERYF. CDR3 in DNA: TGTGCCAGCAGCGGGGGCCACAACTCCGAGCGGTACTTC.

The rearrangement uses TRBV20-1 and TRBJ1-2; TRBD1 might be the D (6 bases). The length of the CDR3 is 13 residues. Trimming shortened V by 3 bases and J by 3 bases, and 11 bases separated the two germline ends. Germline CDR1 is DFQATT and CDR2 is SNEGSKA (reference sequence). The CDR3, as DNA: TGCAGTGCTAGTGATGGGGGCCACTATGGCTACACCTTC. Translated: CSASDGGHYGYTF.

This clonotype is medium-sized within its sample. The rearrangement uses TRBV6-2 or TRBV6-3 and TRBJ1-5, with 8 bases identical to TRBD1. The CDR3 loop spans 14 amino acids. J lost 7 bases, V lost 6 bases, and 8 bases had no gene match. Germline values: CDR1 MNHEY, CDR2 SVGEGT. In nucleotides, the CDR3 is TGTGCCAGCAGGGCAGGGGGCGCAGAGCAGCCCCAGCATTTT. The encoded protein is CASRAGGAEQPQHF.